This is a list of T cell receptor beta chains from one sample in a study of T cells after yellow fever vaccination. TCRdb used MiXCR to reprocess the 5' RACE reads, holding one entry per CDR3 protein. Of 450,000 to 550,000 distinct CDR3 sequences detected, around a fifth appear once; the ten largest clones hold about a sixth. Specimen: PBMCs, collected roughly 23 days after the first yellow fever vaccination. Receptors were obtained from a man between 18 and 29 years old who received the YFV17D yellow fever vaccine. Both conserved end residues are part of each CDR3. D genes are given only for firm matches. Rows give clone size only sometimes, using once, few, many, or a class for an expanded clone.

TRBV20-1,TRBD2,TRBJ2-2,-,CSAIFLAGALNTGELFF,TGCAGTGCTATTTTCCTAGCGGGGGCCTTGAACACCGGGGAGCTGTTTTTT
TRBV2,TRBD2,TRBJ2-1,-,CASSEVAGGTYNEQFF,TGTGCCAGCAGTGAAGTAGCGGGGGGGACTTACAATGAGCAGTTCTTC
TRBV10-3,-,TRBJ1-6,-,CAIKNSDSYNSPLHF,TGTGCCATCAAAAATTCCGACTCCTATAATTCACCCCTCCACTTT
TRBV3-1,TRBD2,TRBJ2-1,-,CASSQGPGLADVGQFF,TGTGCCAGCAGCCAAGGTCCGGGACTAGCGGACGTGGGGCAGTTCTTC
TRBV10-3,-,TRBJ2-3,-,CAITRSSTDTQYF,TGTGCCATCACCCGCTCCTCCACAGATACGCAGTATTTT
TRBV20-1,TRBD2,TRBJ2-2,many,CSARDPSGGHTGELFF,TGCAGTGCTAGAGATCCTAGCGGGGGGCACACCGGGGAGCTGTTTTTT
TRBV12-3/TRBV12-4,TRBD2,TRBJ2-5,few,CASSGAGGEETQYF,TGTGCCAGCAGTGGGGCGGGAGGGGAAGAGACCCAGTACTTC
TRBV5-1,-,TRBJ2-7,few,CASSYTELSYEQYF,TGCGCCAGCAGCTACACAGAGTTATCCTACGAGCAGTACTTC
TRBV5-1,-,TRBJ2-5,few,CASSVTVHETQYF,TGCGCCAGCAGCGTGACCGTTCACGAGACCCAGTACTTC
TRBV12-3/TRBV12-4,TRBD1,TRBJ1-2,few,CASSLGTGSANGYTF,TGTGCCAGCAGTCTCGGGACAGGTTCTGCTAATGGCTACACCTTC
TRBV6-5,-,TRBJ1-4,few,CASSYSAGPNEKLFF,TGTGCCAGCAGTTACTCGGCAGGCCCTAATGAAAAACTGTTTTTT
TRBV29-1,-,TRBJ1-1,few,CSVGHLNTEAFF,TGCAGCGTCGGACACCTGAACACTGAAGCTTTCTTT
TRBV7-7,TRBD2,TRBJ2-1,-,CASSPNSQRGGLSEQFF,TGTGCCAGCAGCCCCAATAGTCAGCGGGGGGGCCTTAGTGAGCAGTTCTTC
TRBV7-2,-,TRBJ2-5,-,CASSPGGLGETQYF,TGTGCCAGCAGCCCCGGGGGTTTGGGAGAGACCCAGTACTTC
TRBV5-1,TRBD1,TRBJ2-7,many,CASSPGQGLAYEQYF,TGCGCCAGCAGCCCGGGACAGGGGCTAGCCTACGAGCAGTACTTC
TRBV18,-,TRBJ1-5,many,CASSPGSDQPQHF,TGTGCCAGCTCACCAGGGTCGGATCAGCCCCAGCATTTT
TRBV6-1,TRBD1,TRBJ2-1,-,CASSTGGQGYNEQFF,TGTGCCAGCAGTACCGGGGGACAGGGCTACAATGAGCAGTTCTTC